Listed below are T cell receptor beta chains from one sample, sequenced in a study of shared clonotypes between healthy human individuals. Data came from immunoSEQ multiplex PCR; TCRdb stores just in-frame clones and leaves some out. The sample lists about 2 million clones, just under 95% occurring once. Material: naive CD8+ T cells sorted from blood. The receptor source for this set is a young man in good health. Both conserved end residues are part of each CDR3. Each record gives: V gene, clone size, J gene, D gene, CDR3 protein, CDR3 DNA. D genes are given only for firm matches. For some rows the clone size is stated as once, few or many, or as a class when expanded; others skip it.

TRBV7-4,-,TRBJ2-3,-,CASSFTLPSTDTQYF,TGTGCCAGCAGCTTCACCCTACCCAGCACAGATACGCAGTATTTT
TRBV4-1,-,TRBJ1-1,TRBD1,CASSQTGTDAFF,TGCGCCAGCAGCCAAACCGGGACAGACGCTTTCTTT
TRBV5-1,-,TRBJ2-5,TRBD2,CASSFGSGGPSEETQYF,TGCGCCAGCAGCTTCGGGAGCGGGGGGCCTAGTGAGGAGACCCAGTACTTC
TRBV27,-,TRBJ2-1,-,CASSPNLAILEQFF,TGTGCCAGCAGTCCGAACCTTGCTATACTTGAGCAGTTCTTC
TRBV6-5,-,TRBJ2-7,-,CASSYSGQGLEQYF,TGTGCCAGCAGTTACTCAGGTCAGGGGCTCGAGCAGTACTTC
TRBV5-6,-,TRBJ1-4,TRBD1,CASSFSGQTNEKLFF,TGTGCCAGCAGCTTTTCGGGACAGACTAATGAAAAACTGTTTTTT
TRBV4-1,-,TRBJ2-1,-,CASSPTDLSYNEQFF,TGCGCCAGCAGCCCTACGGACCTATCCTACAATGAGCAGTTCTTC
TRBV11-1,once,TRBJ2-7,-,CASSPLFRGSSISYEQYF,TGTGCCAGCAGCCCGCTTTTTCGGGGCTCCTCGATATCCTACGAGCAGTACTTC
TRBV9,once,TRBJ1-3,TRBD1,CASSQQGGSGNTIYF,TGTGCCAGCAGTCAACAGGGGGGCTCTGGAAACACCATATATTTT
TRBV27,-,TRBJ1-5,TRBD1,CASSSTGGNQPQHF,TGTGCCAGCAGTTCTACAGGGGGCAATCAGCCCCAGCATTTT
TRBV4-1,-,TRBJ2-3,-,CASSQDKSSDTQYF,TGCGCCAGCAGCCAAGATAAGAGCTCAGATACGCAGTATTTT
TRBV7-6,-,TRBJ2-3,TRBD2,CASSNRLAGHLDTQYF,TGTGCCAGCAGCAATCGACTAGCGGGGCATCTGGATACGCAGTATTTT
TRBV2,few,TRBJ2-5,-,CASSTSSVGTRGGETQYF,TGTGCCAGCAGTACCTCCTCGGTTGGGACCCGGGGTGGAGAGACCCAGTACTTC
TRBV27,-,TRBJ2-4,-,CASSLSIIGIQYF,TGTGCCAGCAGTTTAAGTATTATAGGGATTCAGTACTTC
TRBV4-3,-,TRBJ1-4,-,CASSQDWGLEEKLFF,TGCGCCAGCAGCCAAGATTGGGGACTAGAAGAAAAACTGTTTTTT
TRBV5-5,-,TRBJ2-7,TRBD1,CASSPTGTGLSYEQYF,TGTGCCAGCAGCCCGACCGGGACAGGGTTATCCTACGAGCAGTACTTC
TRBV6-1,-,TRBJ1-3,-,CASSEAELSGNTIYF,TGTGCCAGCAGTGAAGCGGAACTCTCTGGAAACACCATATATTTT
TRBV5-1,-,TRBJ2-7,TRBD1,CASSHRDRGSYEQYF,TGCGCCAGCAGCCACCGGGACAGGGGCTCCTACGAGCAGTACTTC
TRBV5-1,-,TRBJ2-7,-,CASSGEVSYEQYF,TGCGCCAGCAGCGGCGAGGTCTCCTACGAGCAGTACTTC
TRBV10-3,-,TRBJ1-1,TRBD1,CAISEVTGGNTEAFF,TGTGCCATCAGTGAGGTAACAGGGGGTAACACTGAAGCTTTCTTT
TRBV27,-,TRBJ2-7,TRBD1,CASSFVGTGTYEQYF,TGTGCCAGCAGTTTCGTCGGGACAGGTACCTACGAGCAGTACTTC
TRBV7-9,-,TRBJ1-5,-,CASSSLQENHPQHF,TGTGCCAGCAGCTCATTACAGGAAAATCACCCCCAGCATTTT